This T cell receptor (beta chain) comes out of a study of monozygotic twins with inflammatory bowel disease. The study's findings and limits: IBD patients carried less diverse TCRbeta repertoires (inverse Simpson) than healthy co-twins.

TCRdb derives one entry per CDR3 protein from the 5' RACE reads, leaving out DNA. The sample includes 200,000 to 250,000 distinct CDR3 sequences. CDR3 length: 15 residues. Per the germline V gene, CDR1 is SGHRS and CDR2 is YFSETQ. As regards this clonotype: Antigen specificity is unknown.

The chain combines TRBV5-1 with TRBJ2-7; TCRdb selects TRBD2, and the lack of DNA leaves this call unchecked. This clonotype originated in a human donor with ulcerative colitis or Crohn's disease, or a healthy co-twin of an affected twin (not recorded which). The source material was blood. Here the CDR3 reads CASSLWTSGGYEQYF.